A single sample is the source of the 32 T cell receptor beta chains below, sequenced in a study of cytomegalovirus exposure and HLA in healthy donors. The PCR had 60 Vbeta and 13 Jbeta primers. Assay: immunoSEQ multiplex PCR; the TCRdb copy retains only in-frame clones and omits some. Of 150,000 or so clones listed, roughly 80% are singletons. Sequenced input: PBMCs. All receptors come from a middle-aged man in good health and CMV-seropositive.

This rearrangement joins TRBV5-1 to TRBJ1-1; D ambiguous. Germline V gives CDR1 SGHRS, CDR2 YFSETQ. This CDR3 is built from 13 residues. Trimming shortened V by 5 bases and J by 8 bases, and 16 bases separated the two germline ends. DNA for the CDR3: TGCGCCAGCAGTATTAGCCCCGCGCTGGAAGCTTTCTTT. This translates into CASSISPALEAFF.

V is TRBV7-9 and J is TRBJ2-7; D perhaps matches TRBD2 (6 bases). V was cut by 3 bases and J by 6 bases, with 15 bases left in between. Per germline, CDR1 SEHNR and CDR2 FQNEAQ (reference sequence). The CDR3 loop spans 14 amino acids. In DNA, the CDR3 is TGTGCCAGCAGCTTTAGCGGAGATCAATTCGAGCAGTACTTC. Protein product: CASSFSGDQFEQYF. The complete variable domain, with remaining parts taken from reference TRBV7-9 and TRBJ2-7, reads DTGVSQNPRHKITKRGQNVTFRCDPISEHNRLYWYRQTLGQGPEFLTYFQNEAQLEKSRLLSDRFSAERPKGSFSTLEIQRTEQGDSAMYLCASSFSGDQFEQYFGPGTRLTVT.

The genes are TRBV2 and TRBJ2-7, with 9 bases that match TRBD1. The length of the CDR3 is 13 residues. The germline V gene encodes CDR1 SNHLY and CDR2 FYNNEI. CDR3 coding DNA: TGTGCTTGCCAACGGGACAGGGCCTACGAGCAGTACTTC. It is translated as CACQRDRAYEQYF. Variable domain in full (rest from reference TRBV2 and TRBJ2-7): EPEVTQTPSHQVTQMGQEVILRCVPISNHLYFYWYRQILGQKVEFLVSFYNNEISEKSEIFDDQFSVERPDGSNFTLKIRSTKLEDSAMYFCACQRDRAYEQYFGPGTRLTVT.

This chain joins TRBV25-1 and TRBJ1-2; no definite D call. Germline CDR1 and CDR2: MGHDK and SYGVNS. Trimming stripped 5 bases from V and 2 bases from J, with 3 bases between. This CDR3 has 11 amino acids. DNA of the CDR3: TGTGCCAGCAGTCGGAACTATGGCTACACCTTC. Encoded protein: CASSRNYGYTF.

The chain employs TRBV15 and TRBJ2-7, with a possible D match to TRBD2 (6 bases). With 1 base removed from V and 0 bases from J, the gap between germline ends came to 13 bases. CDR1 is LNHNV, CDR2 YYDKDF, per germline (reference sequence). The CDR3 is 16 amino acids. DNA of the CDR3: TGTGCCACCAGCAGAGGGGGGGTGGGCTCCTCCTACGAGCAGTACTTC. It translates to CATSRGGVGSSYEQYF.

This clone occurred once. The chain carries TRBV5-1 and TRBJ2-1; 10 bases are a match to TRBD2. The germline gives CDR1 SGHRS, CDR2 YFSETQ. The CDR3 totals 18 residues. V lost 0 bases and J lost 7; bases outside the gene matches: 13. The CDR3: CASSLVVQLAAGGNEQFF. In DNA, the CDR3 is TGCGCCAGCAGCTTGGTGGTTCAGCTCGCAGCGGGAGGGAATGAGCAGTTCTTC.

J is TRBJ2-3 and V is TRBV27; a possible D gene is TRBD2 (6 bases). CDR1 and CDR2 from the germline V gene are MNHEY and SMNVEV (reference sequence). The CDR3 has 14 residues. Deletions cut 5 bases from V and 5 bases from J, with 14 bases between. In DNA, the CDR3 is TGTGCCAGCAGTCCGGAGGGACGGGGAGATACGCAGTATTTT. Its protein product is CASSPEGRGDTQYF.

The chain links TRBV6-1 to TRBJ1-5; 7 nucleotides match TRBD1. The CDR3 is 12 amino acids. V gave up 8 bases and J gave up 6 bases; unmatched junction bases: 4. Germline values: CDR1 MNHNS, CDR2 SASEGT. The CDR3 region is CASGQDVQPQHF. In DNA, the CDR3 is TGTGCCAGCGGACAGGACGTTCAGCCCCAGCATTTT.

The chain has TRBV10-3 and TRBJ1-2; 7 bases fit TRBD1. V shed 4 bases, J shed 4 bases, and the junction held 0 bases outside the gene matches. Germline V gene sequence: CDR1 ENHRY, CDR2 SYGVKD. This CDR3 comprises 12 residues. The CDR3 sequence: CAISGQGYGYTF. Here the CDR3 DNA reads TGTGCCATCAGTGGACAGGGCTATGGCTACACCTTC.

The chain has TRBV7-6 and TRBJ1-4; D unresolved. The ends were cut back, 5 bases at V and 5 bases at J, with 9 bases in the middle. CDR1 SGHVS and CDR2 FNYEAQ come from the germline V gene. The length of the CDR3 is 13 residues. The CDR3 is CASSRGSNEKLFF. CDR3 DNA sequence: TGTGCCAGCAGCCGAGGGAGCAATGAAAAACTGTTTTTT. The whole variable domain, filled in from reference TRBV7-6 and TRBJ1-4, reads GAGVSQSPRYKVTKRGQDVALRCDPISGHVSLYWYRQALGQGPEFLTYFNYEAQQDKSGLPNDRFSAERPEGSISTLTIQRTEQRDSAMYRCASSRGSNEKLFFGSGTQLSVL.

The V and J genes are TRBV7-9 and TRBJ2-5; 10 nucleotides agree with TRBD2. Germline V gene sequence: CDR1 SEHNR, CDR2 FQNEAQ (reference sequence). The CDR3 totals 14 residues. J lost 5 bases, V lost 2 bases, and 2 bases had no gene match. Here the CDR3 DNA reads TGTGCCAGCAGCTTACTAGCGGGAGTTGAGACCCAGTACTTC. It is translated as CASSLLAGVETQYF.

This chain joins TRBV19 and TRBJ1-5, with TRBD1 as a possible D gene (5 bases). Germline CDR1 LNHDA, CDR2 SQIVND (reference sequence). Trimming took 6 bases from V and 6 from J, leaving 15 bases between them. CDR3 length: 14 amino acids. For the CDR3, the DNA is TGTGCCAGTAGCGAGACAGTTTCAGGTCAGCCCCAGCATTTT. Amino acids: CASSETVSGQPQHF.

V usage is TRBV5-1 and J usage is TRBJ1-1; D gene ambiguous. This CDR3 comprises 12 residues. With 2 bases removed from V and 7 bases from J, the gap between germline ends came to 9 bases. Per germline, CDR1 SGHRS and CDR2 YFSETQ. The CDR3 DNA follows: TGCGCCAGCAGCTTTCAGCGTGGTGAAGCTTTCTTT. Its protein is CASSFQRGEAFF.

The V call is TRBV28, the J call TRBJ2-7; D is unresolved. Germline-derived CDR1 and CDR2 are MDHEN and SYDVKM. With 6 bases removed from V and 4 bases from J, the gap between germline ends came to 7 bases. This CDR3 comprises 11 residues. This CDR3 reads CASRTLYEQYF. The CDR3 DNA reads as TGTGCCAGCAGAACTCTGTACGAGCAGTACTTC.

The table lists this clone with a count of one. V and J are TRBV7-7 and TRBJ1-1; D remains ambiguous. The length of the CDR3 is 13 residues. Germline CDR1 is SSHAT and CDR2 is FNYEAQ (reference sequence). V was pared by 5 bases and J by 6 bases, with 13 bases between. The CDR3: CASSVDLSAEAFF. The CDR3, as DNA: TGTGCCAGCAGCGTGGACTTAAGCGCTGAAGCTTTCTTT.

V gene TRBV5-1 combines with J gene TRBJ1-2; 7 bases are shared with TRBD1. Trimming removed 0 bases from V and 2 bases from J; junction bases left unmatched: 7. This CDR3 has 16 residues. Germline-derived CDR1 and CDR2 are SGHRS and YFSETQ. The CDR3 sequence: CASSLDAGQLNYGYTF. CDR3 bases: TGCGCCAGCAGCTTGGACGCGGGACAGCTAAACTATGGCTACACCTTC.

The chain recombines TRBV9 with TRBJ2-1, with TRBD2 matching over 8 bases. The CDR3 spans 14 residues. Per germline, CDR1 SGDLS and CDR2 YYNGEE. J was trimmed by 4 bases and V by 8 bases; bases with no gene match: 8. In DNA, the CDR3 is TGTGCCAGTACAAAAGCGGGAGAGTACAATGAGCAGTTCTTC. Encoded protein: CASTKAGEYNEQFF.

The rearrangement uses TRBV7-3 and TRBJ1-1; D not resolved. V was clipped by 3 bases and J by 1 base, with 6 bases between them. Germline CDR1 reads SGHTA; CDR2 reads FQGTGA. The CDR3 spans 13 residues. The CDR3 sequence: CASSFAENTEAFF. As DNA, the CDR3 is TGTGCCAGCAGCTTCGCAGAGAACACTGAAGCTTTCTTT.

This chain links TRBV5-1 with TRBJ1-2; 7 nucleotides agree with TRBD1. The V segment lost 6 bases and the J segment 4 bases; nucleotides outside the gene matches: 6. The CDR3 is 13 amino acids. Per germline, CDR1 SGHRS and CDR2 YFSETQ. Here the CDR3 DNA reads TGCGCCAGCAAGACAGGGTGGGGCTATGGCTACACCTTC. It yields the protein CASKTGWGYGYTF.

The chain is built from TRBV13 and TRBJ1-1; TRBD1 is a possible D gene (5 bases). CDR1 PRHDT and CDR2 FYEKMQ come from the germline V gene (reference sequence). The CDR3 sequence is 13 residues long. V dropped 6 bases and J dropped 11 bases, with 19 bases sitting between them. The CDR3 bases are TGTGCCAGCAGTCGCGCGGCAGGGCCTGGGGCTTTCTTT. It yields the protein CASSRAAGPGAFF.

The sample holds a few counts of this clone. The rearrangement links TRBV6-1 to TRBJ1-4; D not resolved. Trimming took 0 bases from V and 8 from J, leaving 7 bases between them. Germline CDR1 reads MNHNS; CDR2 reads SASEGT. The CDR3 consists of 13 residues. The CDR3 sequence: CASSEARREKLFF. CDR3 bases: TGTGCCAGCAGTGAAGCTCGCAGGGAAAAACTGTTTTTT.

This clone was counted only a few times. The gene calls are TRBV7-3 and TRBJ2-2, with 8 bases matching TRBD1. The germline V gene encodes CDR1 SGHTA and CDR2 FQGTGA. CDR3 length: 15 residues. V was clipped by 2 bases and J by 5 bases; unmatched bases: 4. For the CDR3, the DNA is TGTGCCAGCAGCTTATCAGGGGGCGGTACCGGGGAGCTGTTTTTT. Translated, it gives CASSLSGGGTGELFF.

The CDR3 sequence is CASSAGLADNNEQFF. The CDR3 DNA reads as TGTGCCAGCAGCGCGGGGCTAGCGGACAACAATGAGCAGTTCTTC. The genes are TRBV7-2 and TRBJ2-1, with 7 nucleotides matching TRBD2. The CDR3 length is 15 residues. The junction had 9 bases not matched to a gene; V was cut back by 5 bases and J by 5 bases. From germline, CDR1 is SGHTA and CDR2 FQGNSA.

This chain links TRBV5-1 with TRBJ2-3; D perhaps matches TRBD2 (5 bases). The germline CDR1 and CDR2 sequences are SGHRS and YFSETQ. Trimming took off 2 bases at V and 4 bases at J, with 11 bases between the two ends. The CDR3 is 14 residues long. CDR3 amino acids: CASSLGGSPDTQYF. DNA for the CDR3: TGCGCCAGCAGCTTAGGAGGATCTCCAGATACGCAGTATTTT.

The chain is built from TRBV7-2 and TRBJ1-2, with D possibly being TRBD1 (6 bases). CDR3 length: 14 residues. The germline gives CDR1 SGHTA, CDR2 FQGNSA. V was trimmed by 2 bases and J by 8 bases, leaving 15 bases between them. The CDR3 spells CASSLSEGGGGYTF. DNA for the CDR3: TGTGCCAGCAGCTTAAGTGAGGGAGGGGGAGGCTACACCTTC.

V usage is TRBV10-3 and J usage is TRBJ2-7; 10 nucleotides agree with TRBD1. Germline V gives CDR1 ENHRY, CDR2 SYGVKD. The CDR3 spans 13 residues. With 10 bases clipped from V and 1 base from J, the junction kept 4 bases outside the gene matches. Written as DNA, the CDR3 is TGTGCCACCCGACAGGGGGCTTCCTACGAGCAGTACTTC. Translated, it gives CATRQGASYEQYF.

This clone was found a few times. This chain connects TRBV6-5 to TRBJ1-2, with D uncertain. The CDR3 loop spans 11 amino acids. Germline V gene sequence: CDR1 MNHEY, CDR2 SVGAGI. Trimming stripped 7 bases from V and 2 bases from J, with 5 bases between. In nucleotides, the CDR3 is TGTGCCAGCATGCAGAACTATGGCTACACCTTC. Protein sequence: CASMQNYGYTF.

The V and J genes are TRBV7-9 and TRBJ2-1; 11 bases are a match to TRBD2. The CDR3 covers 18 residues. Germline assignment: CDR1 SEHNR and CDR2 FQNEAQ (reference sequence). Trimming at V came to 5 bases and at J to 0 bases, leaving 9 bases not matched to a gene. In nucleotides, the CDR3 is TGTGCCAGCAGCGGGCTAGCGGGAGGCCCCCGCTCCTACAATGAGCAGTTCTTC. Translated: CASSGLAGGPRSYNEQFF.

This chain links TRBV6-1 with TRBJ2-1; 9 nucleotides agree with TRBD2. Germline CDR1 MNHNS, CDR2 SASEGT. V shed 6 bases, J shed 2 bases, and the junction held 5 bases outside the gene matches. This CDR3 contains 15 residues. The CDR3 DNA reads TGTGCCAGCAGATTAGCGGGAGTCCCCTACAATGAGCAGTTCTTC. It translates to CASRLAGVPYNEQFF.

This clone was seen just once. The chain joins TRBV28 to TRBJ2-5; a weak D match, TRBD1 (7 bases). V dropped 6 bases and J dropped 0 bases, with 26 bases sitting between them. The CDR3 spans 19 residues. The V gene's germline CDR1 is MDHEN and CDR2 SYDVKM. CDR3 sequence (DNA): TGTGCCAGCAGGCCGGGGAGGCAGGGGGTGGGCGTGTACCAAGAGACCCAGTACTTC. Residues: CASRPGRQGVGVYQETQYF.

The chain recombines TRBV30 with TRBJ2-1; D not resolved. Germline loops: CDR1 GTSNPN, CDR2 SVGIG (reference sequence). V lost 5 bases to trimming and J lost 6 bases, with 8 bases between them. The CDR3 contains 11 residues. The CDR3 DNA reads as TGTGCCTGGGCTGGCGGCAATGAGCAGTTCTTC. It translates to CAWAGGNEQFF.

This clone was found a few times. In DNA form, the CDR3 reads TGTGCCAGCAGCCCTGCGGGGGGGCACTACAATGAGCAGTTCTTC. This encodes CASSPAGGHYNEQFF. The chain uses TRBV7-7 and TRBJ2-1; 9 bases line up with TRBD2. The germline gives CDR1 SSHAT, CDR2 FNYEAQ (reference sequence). CDR3 size: 15 residues. With 5 bases clipped from V and 3 bases from J, the junction kept 5 bases outside the gene matches.